Shown below are 3 T cell receptor beta chains from a single sample sequenced in a study of blood T cell repertoires in COVID-19. Profiled with immunoSEQ multiplex PCR; TCRdb holds only in-frame clones, not every one. The sample has under 200,000 clones, approximately 80% seen once. Sequencing was done on a sample of PBMCs or T cells enriched from blood (not recorded which). The origin of the receptors is a woman aged 55 to 70 who had recovered from COVID-19.

This clone was counted once. The V gene is TRBV6-5, the J gene TRBJ2-7; 8 nucleotides match TRBD1. Germline V gene data show CDR1 as MNHEY and CDR2 as SVGAGI. CDR3 size: 14 residues. Trimming at V came to 6 bases and at J to 3 bases, leaving 7 bases not matched to a gene. CDR3 residues: CASRRTGRNYEQYF. The DNA for the CDR3 is TGTGCCAGCAGAAGGACAGGGAGAAACTACGAGCAGTACTTC.

DNA of the CDR3: TGTGCCAGCAGTTCCCAAAAGGGCCCGGGAGAAAAACTGTTTTTT. Protein sequence: CASSSQKGPGEKLFF. J is TRBJ1-4 and V is TRBV6-5; D is uncertain. This CDR3 spans 15 amino acids. Between the trimmed V and J ends, which lost 4 bases and 8 bases, there was a span of 17 bases. CDR1 is MNHEY and CDR2 is SVGAGI in the germline V gene.

The chain has TRBV5-1 and TRBJ2-7; 15 bases map to TRBD2. The CDR3 contains 17 residues. The trim removed 4 bases at V and 2 bases at J, leaving 7 bases unmatched. CDR1 is SGHRS and CDR2 is YFSETQ in the germline V gene. CDR3 sequence reads: CASSVTGLAGGPYEQYF. For the CDR3, the DNA is TGCGCCAGCAGCGTAACTGGACTAGCGGGGGGGCCCTACGAGCAGTACTTC. The full variable domain, in which reference TRBV5-1 and TRBJ2-7 provide the parts outside the CDR3, is KAGVTQTPRYLIKTRGQQVTLSCSPISGHRSVSWYQQTPGQGLQFLFEYFSETQRNKGNFPGRFSGRQFSNSRSEMNVSTLELGDSALYLCASSVTGLAGGPYEQYFGPGTRLTVT.